The rows below give T cell receptor beta chains drawn from one sample of a study of cytotoxic CD8 clonotypes in ibrutinib-treated CLL. TCRdb keeps only in-frame clones here, not all; method: immunoSEQ multiplex PCR. This table holds over 110,000 clones, approximately 90% found once. Sequencing used PBMCs, obtained after 12 months of ibrutinib treatment. These receptors were obtained from a human donor with chronic lymphocytic leukemia. Each CDR3 is given with its conserved first and last residue. The order of the fields is clone size, J gene, V gene, D gene, CDR3 DNA, CDR3 protein. The D gene is left open where the match is weak. Rows may omit the clone size; those that give it use once, few, many or a size class.

abundance: NA
j_gene: TRBJ1-3
v_gene: TRBV28
d_gene: TRBD1
CDR3nt: TGTGCCAGCAGTTTGTCCGGGACAGGGGGAAACACCATATATTTT
CDR3aa: CASSLSGTGGNTIYF

abundance: NA
j_gene: TRBJ1-1
v_gene: TRBV19
d_gene: NA
CDR3nt: TGTGCCAGTAGTATGCGAGGGGCGGGCACTGAAGCTTTCTTT
CDR3aa: CASSMRGAGTEAFF

abundance: once
j_gene: TRBJ2-7
v_gene: TRBV27
d_gene: TRBD1
CDR3nt: TGTGCCAGCAGTACCCCGGGACAGGGGCACTACGAGCAGTACTTC
CDR3aa: CASSTPGQGHYEQYF

abundance: NA
j_gene: TRBJ2-7
v_gene: TRBV5-1
d_gene: NA
CDR3nt: TGCGCCAGCAGCTTGACGGGAGAAGGGTACGAGCAGTACTTC
CDR3aa: CASSLTGEGYEQYF

abundance: NA
j_gene: TRBJ2-5
v_gene: TRBV21-1
d_gene: NA
CDR3nt: TGTGCCAGCAGCAAAGATTACGAGACCCAGTACTTC
CDR3aa: CASSKDYETQYF

abundance: NA
j_gene: TRBJ2-7
v_gene: TRBV6-5
d_gene: NA
CDR3nt: TGTGCCAGCAGTTACCGCCCCACGGGTAACTACGAGCAGTACTTC
CDR3aa: CASSYRPTGNYEQYF

abundance: NA
j_gene: TRBJ2-7
v_gene: TRBV28
d_gene: NA
CDR3nt: TGTGCCAGCAGCCCTTGGAGCGGACTACTCTACGAGCAGTACTTC
CDR3aa: CASSPWSGLLYEQYF

abundance: few
j_gene: TRBJ2-7
v_gene: TRBV13
d_gene: NA
CDR3nt: TGTGCCAGCAGCCAAAGCTCCTACGAGCAGTACTTC
CDR3aa: CASSQSSYEQYF

abundance: NA
j_gene: TRBJ1-1
v_gene: TRBV7-9
d_gene: NA
CDR3nt: TGTGCCAGCAGCCTCTACCCTGAGACTGAAGCTTTCTTT
CDR3aa: CASSLYPETEAFF

abundance: few
j_gene: TRBJ1-5
v_gene: TRBV19
d_gene: NA
CDR3nt: TGTGCCAGTAGTATGTGGACAGCCGATCAGCCCCAGCATTTT
CDR3aa: CASSMWTADQPQHF

abundance: NA
j_gene: TRBJ1-6
v_gene: TRBV4-3
d_gene: NA
CDR3nt: TGCGCCAGCAGCCAGGGAGCTCGGGATAATTCACCCCTCCACTTT
CDR3aa: CASSQGARDNSPLHF

abundance: NA
j_gene: TRBJ2-3
v_gene: TRBV25-1
d_gene: TRBD2
CDR3nt: TGTGCCAGCAGTGAACATCCTGGGACTAGCGTGACAGATACGCAGTATTTT
CDR3aa: CASSEHPGTSVTDTQYF

abundance: NA
j_gene: TRBJ2-2
v_gene: TRBV10-3
d_gene: NA
CDR3nt: TGTGCCATCAGTGAGCAAAGGGGGAACACCGGGGAGCTGTTTTTT
CDR3aa: CAISEQRGNTGELFF

abundance: NA
j_gene: TRBJ2-2
v_gene: TRBV27
d_gene: NA
CDR3nt: TGTGCCAGCCTCAAGAAGGGGAGCGGTAACGGGGAGCTGTTTTTT
CDR3aa: CASLKKGSGNGELFF

abundance: NA
j_gene: TRBJ2-5
v_gene: TRBV19
d_gene: TRBD1
CDR3nt: TGTGCCAGTAGATCCCGCTACAGGGGGGAGACCCAGTACTTC
CDR3aa: CASRSRYRGETQYF

abundance: NA
j_gene: TRBJ2-7
v_gene: TRBV6-5
d_gene: TRBD2
CDR3nt: TGTGCCAGCAGTAGGACTAGCGGCTACGAGCAGTACTTC
CDR3aa: CASSRTSGYEQYF

abundance: once
j_gene: TRBJ2-1
v_gene: TRBV25-1
d_gene: NA
CDR3nt: TGTGCCAGCAGTGTGTCGGGAGTGAATGAGCAGTTCTTC
CDR3aa: CASSVSGVNEQFF

abundance: NA
j_gene: TRBJ2-1
v_gene: TRBV7-3
d_gene: NA
CDR3nt: TGTGCCAGCAGCTTAAACACGGGTCTCTACAATGAGCAGTTCTTC
CDR3aa: CASSLNTGLYNEQFF

abundance: NA
j_gene: TRBJ2-3
v_gene: TRBV30
d_gene: NA
CDR3nt: TGTGCCTGGAGTGTACTCAAAGATACGCAGTATTTT
CDR3aa: CAWSVLKDTQYF

abundance: once
j_gene: TRBJ2-7
v_gene: TRBV28
d_gene: NA
CDR3nt: TGTGCCAGCAGTTTACTAGGCCTAGCCGCGTACGAGCAGTACTTC
CDR3aa: CASSLLGLAAYEQYF

abundance: NA
j_gene: TRBJ1-5
v_gene: TRBV6-6
d_gene: NA
CDR3nt: TGTGCCAGCAGTAACCCCGGGGGGGCCAGCAATCAGCCCCAGCATTTT
CDR3aa: CASSNPGGASNQPQHF

abundance: NA
j_gene: TRBJ2-7
v_gene: TRBV5-5
d_gene: NA
CDR3nt: TGTGCCAGCATCAGAACTTTAGGAGGCAAGAGCTCCTACGAGCAGTACTTC
CDR3aa: CASIRTLGGKSSYEQYF

abundance: NA
j_gene: TRBJ2-2
v_gene: TRBV5-1
d_gene: NA
CDR3nt: TGCGCCAGCAGCTTGACTAGCTCGAACACCGGGGAGCTGTTTTTT
CDR3aa: CASSLTSSNTGELFF

abundance: NA
j_gene: TRBJ1-2
v_gene: TRBV9
d_gene: NA
CDR3nt: TGTGCCAGCAGCGTAGTTGGCGGATTAAATGGCTACACCTTC
CDR3aa: CASSVVGGLNGYTF

abundance: NA
j_gene: TRBJ2-5
v_gene: TRBV7-3
d_gene: NA
CDR3nt: TGTGCCAGCAGCGCCCTGGAGGGAGAGACCCAGTACTTC
CDR3aa: CASSALEGETQYF

abundance: NA
j_gene: TRBJ1-2
v_gene: TRBV18
d_gene: TRBD1
CDR3nt: TGTGCCAGCTCACTGGACAGGGGGCTTCAGTATGGCTACACCTTC
CDR3aa: CASSLDRGLQYGYTF

abundance: NA
j_gene: TRBJ1-1
v_gene: TRBV28
d_gene: NA
CDR3nt: TGTGCCAGCAGTTCGGGCCTCACTGAAGCTTTCTTT
CDR3aa: CASSSGLTEAFF

abundance: once
j_gene: TRBJ2-5
v_gene: TRBV7-2
d_gene: TRBD1
CDR3nt: TGTGCCAGCCGACCCGGGACAGGGGGCAAGACCCAGTACTTC
CDR3aa: CASRPGTGGKTQYF

abundance: NA
j_gene: TRBJ2-7
v_gene: TRBV9
d_gene: TRBD2
CDR3nt: TGTGCCAGCAGCGGGGACTACCACGAGCAGTACTTC
CDR3aa: CASSGDYHEQYF

abundance: NA
j_gene: TRBJ2-7
v_gene: TRBV6-1
d_gene: TRBD1
CDR3nt: TGTGCCAGCAGACCAGACAGGGGGCAAGACGAGCAGTACTTC
CDR3aa: CASRPDRGQDEQYF

abundance: NA
j_gene: TRBJ2-7
v_gene: TRBV29-1
d_gene: TRBD1
CDR3nt: TGCAGCGCGGACAGGGGAAGCGAGCAGTACTTC
CDR3aa: CSADRGSEQYF